The TCR beta chain described here comes from a study of blood T cell repertoires in COVID-19. As for the study in general: COVID-19 samples, acute and convalescent, were from the United States, Italy and Spain. PBMCs, B-cell-depleted T cells, or T cells provided the cDNA or gDNA that made up the material.

As processed by the authors: Reference gene primer amplification yielded estimated nucleated cell counts. Using immunoSEQ multiplex PCR, the repertoire was profiled, and TCRdb retains in-frame clones only, with some absent. V and J calls and clone size are those listed in that table; D and trimming were worked out from the DNA. This table has approximately 320,000 clones, about nine tenths appearing once. Germline CDR1 MNHNS, CDR2 SASEGT. The CDR3 covers 16 residues. Trimming took 3 bases from V and 0 from J, leaving 14 bases between them. Seattle patients were enrolled during active infection and followed longitudinally.

This clonotype was sampled from a woman aged 25 to 39 with COVID-19, enrolled during active disease. The chain uses TRBV6-1 and TRBJ1-2; no clear D gene. Material for sequencing was peripheral blood. The CDR3 nucleotides read TGTGCCAGCAGTGATTGGGTAGCTACCTCTAACTATGGCTACACCTTC. Its protein is CASSDWVATSNYGYTF.